These T cell receptor beta chains were read from a single sample in a study of OX40 agonist ivuxolimab in advanced cancers. TCRdb keeps only in-frame clones here, not all; method: immunoSEQ multiplex PCR. The table records some 76,000 clones, around nine tenths of them present only once. The specimen was CD4+ or CD8+ T cells sorted from blood, collected in a trial of the OX40 agonist ivuxolimab. The source of these receptors is an adult with an advanced solid tumor such as melanoma, head and neck, liver or kidney cancer. Each CDR3 is given with its conserved first and last residue. The D gene is left open where the match is weak. Not every row has a clone size; where given, it reads once, few, many or a size class.

cdr3_length	j_call	d_call	v_call	clone_size	cdr3_aa	cdr3_nt
13	TRBJ2-1	-	TRBV5-1	-	CASSMNRDNEQFF	TGCGCCAGCAGCATGAACAGGGACAATGAGCAGTTCTTC
15	TRBJ1-1	-	TRBV7-2	-	CASSLVRGRNKEAFF	TGTGCCAGCAGCTTAGTTCGGGGGCGCAACAAGGAAGCTTTCTTT
12	TRBJ1-1	-	TRBV4-1	-	CASSHPGTEAFF	TGTGCCAGCAGCCACCCGGGCACTGAAGCTTTCTTT
14	TRBJ1-2	-	TRBV14	-	CASSQDIGGYGYTF	TGTGCCAGCAGCCAAGATATAGGGGGCTATGGCTACACCTTC
15	TRBJ2-1	TRBD2	TRBV6-5	-	CASSPTPGGLDEQFF	TGTGCCAGCAGCCCCACTCCGGGAGGGTTAGATGAGCAGTTCTTC
15	TRBJ1-2	-	TRBV27	-	CASSLSWGASYGYTF	TGTGCCAGCAGTTTATCGTGGGGGGCGAGCTATGGCTACACCTTC
16	TRBJ1-2	TRBD1	TRBV19	once	CASRLRQGITNYGYTF	TGTGCCAGCAGACTTAGACAGGGAATCACTAACTATGGCTACACCTTC
15	TRBJ2-7	-	TRBV5-5	-	CASSTTGDSSHEQYF	TGTGCCAGCAGCACCACAGGGGACTCATCCCACGAGCAGTACTTC
14	TRBJ1-2	-	TRBV6-1	few	CASSEAGGARGYTF	TGTGCCAGCAGTGAAGCGGGGGGGGCGCGTGGCTACACCTTC
14	TRBJ2-7	-	TRBV10-3	once	CAIGGVKGWDEQYF	TGTGCCATCGGGGGCGTGAAAGGCTGGGACGAGCAGTACTTC
14	TRBJ2-5	TRBD2	TRBV29-1	-	CSVSPGLQGETQYF	TGCAGCGTTTCCCCGGGACTACAAGGGGAGACCCAGTACTTC
15	TRBJ2-7	TRBD1	TRBV7-6	few	CASSPGGTGTYEQYF	TGTGCCAGCAGCCCCGGCGGGACAGGGACATACGAGCAGTACTTC
16	TRBJ2-3	TRBD2	TRBV5-4	-	CASQPGGTSSTDTQYF	TGTGCCAGCCAGCCTGGAGGGACTAGTAGCACAGATACGCAGTATTTT
15	TRBJ1-1	-	TRBV5-6	-	CASSTSPGPGTEAFF	TGTGCCAGCAGCACTAGTCCTGGCCCGGGGACTGAAGCTTTCTTT
18	TRBJ2-2	-	TRBV5-5	-	CASSPEGVWATNTGELFF	TGTGCCAGCAGCCCCGAGGGGGTGTGGGCCACGAACACCGGGGAGCTGTTTTTT
16	TRBJ2-2	-	TRBV30	-	CAWSSGLLANTGELFF	TGTGCCTGGAGTTCGGGACTTCTAGCAAACACCGGGGAGCTGTTTTTT
14	TRBJ2-7	TRBD2	TRBV19	once	CASKVTSGTYEQYF	TGTGCCAGTAAGGTAACTAGCGGGACCTACGAGCAGTACTTC
13	TRBJ1-5	TRBD1	TRBV30	-	CAWTGQGNQPQHF	TGTGCCTGGACCGGACAGGGTAATCAGCCCCAGCATTTT
14	TRBJ1-2	-	TRBV11-2	-	CASSTRPQGSGYTF	TGTGCCAGCAGCACGAGGCCGCAGGGGTCCGGCTACACCTTC
14	TRBJ1-3	-	TRBV6-1	-	CAIGQVTSGNTIYF	TGTGCCATCGGCCAGGTAACCTCTGGAAACACCATATATTTT
14	TRBJ2-1	-	TRBV11-2	-	CASSLAGAGNEQFF	TGTGCCAGCAGCTTAGCAGGAGCAGGCAATGAGCAGTTCTTC
17	TRBJ2-3	-	TRBV21-1	-	CASSLFLAGGIKDTQYF	TGTGCCAGCAGCCTTTTTCTAGCGGGAGGTATAAAAGATACGCAGTATTTT
14	TRBJ2-5	TRBD2	TRBV7-2	-	CASSLGLAVETQYF	TGTGCCAGCAGCTTGGGACTAGCGGTAGAGACCCAGTACTTC
15	TRBJ1-6	TRBD1	TRBV27	-	CASSRRGLYNSPLHF	TGTGCCAGCAGTCGAAGGGGGCTTTATAATTCACCCCTCCACTTT
16	TRBJ1-5	TRBD1	TRBV27	-	CASSPRGGGQGHPQHF	TGTGCCAGCAGCCCCCGGGGAGGAGGACAGGGGCACCCCCAGCATTTT
14	TRBJ1-4	TRBD1	TRBV6-1	-	CASSDDRVWEKLFF	TGTGCCAGCAGTGACGACAGGGTATGGGAAAAACTGTTTTTT
12	TRBJ2-5	-	TRBV5-1	-	CASSLRRETQYF	TGCGCCAGCAGCTTGCGCCGGGAGACCCAGTACTTC